This TCR beta chain was recovered during a study of blood T cell repertoires in COVID-19. Across the whole study: Acute-phase and convalescent COVID-19 samples originated in the United States, Italy and Spain. Sample material is recorded as cDNA or gDNA derived from T cells, B-cell-depleted T cells, or PBMCs.

J was trimmed by 9 bases and V by 0 bases; bases with no gene match: 9. This CDR3 is 16 amino acids long. Germline V gene data show CDR1 as MNHEY and CDR2 as SVGAGI. Seattle's cohort entered during active infection and was followed longitudinally. The protocol was immunoSEQ multiplex PCR, while the TCRdb copy is restricted to in-frame clones and leaves out a portion. The sample includes about 350,000 clones, over 80% of them seen just once. This chain joins TRBV6-5 and TRBJ2-1; 9 bases are shared with TRBD2. Sequencing was carried out using peripheral blood. This receptor was obtained from a woman aged 50 to 60 with COVID-19, enrolled during active disease. This CDR3 is CASSYSMVAGVSEQFF. CDR3 nucleotides: TGTGCCAGCAGTTACTCGATGGTAGCGGGAGTTAGTGAGCAGTTCTTC.